The 7 T cell receptor beta chains below come from one sample, sequenced in a study of tumor-infiltrating lymphocytes in primary liver carcinoma (TCRdb year 2017). TRIzol reagent was used to extract blood RNA from unsorted whole blood, while the DNeasy Blood & Tissue kit provided the germline DNA. Sequenced using an Illumina HiSeq 2500. A constant-region primer and ProtoScript II reverse transcriptase were used to reverse-transcribe TCRbeta-specific cDNA from about 0.55 ug total RNA. Three nested multiplex PCR rounds, following a slightly modified ARM-PCR procedure, were used to build the TCRbeta libraries. Multiplex TRBV1-TRBV30 forward primers and a Cbeta reverse primer were used in the first two PCR rounds, each of which was run for around 9 cycles. The public reads were quality trimmed at Q25 with fastp and then assembled into clones with MiXCR by TCRdb, keeping productive beta chains. Each entry is one CDR3 protein sequence, shown with its most common DNA and genes. This sample comprises about 330,000 distinct CDR3 sequences, less than 70% of them detected only once. The top ten hold about 6.5% of the sample.

The sample comprised peripheral blood. The receptors derive from a middle-aged man with primary liver carcinoma and hepatitis B virus infection.

Remarks on this clonotype: A much larger clonotype is one base distant, so this may be a read error. The V call is TRBV12-3 or TRBV12-4, the J call TRBJ2-2; D unclear. With 5 bases removed from V and 6 bases from J, the gap between germline ends came to 13 bases. The CDR3 has 14 amino acids. CDR3 protein: CASSASTRAGELFF. CDR3 DNA sequence: TGTGCCAGCAGTGCCTCTACCCGGGCCGGGGAGCTGTTTTTT.

The rearrangement uses TRBV4-2 and TRBJ2-3; 14 positions match TRBD2. Per germline, CDR1 LGHNA and CDR2 YNFKEQ. The CDR3 sequence is 19 residues long. V was pared by 3 bases and J by 3 bases, with 11 bases of the junction left unmatched. CDR3 nucleotide sequence: TGTGCCAGCAGCCAGACCGGGACTAGCGGGAGAGGGCAAACAGATACGCAGTATTTT. Encoded protein: CASSQTGTSGRGQTDTQYF.

This clonotype was seen at least ten times. The rearrangement joins TRBV6-6 to TRBJ2-7; D remains unclear. Per germline, CDR1 MNHNY and CDR2 SVGAGI (reference sequence). This CDR3 has 11 amino acids. The V end lost 0 bases, the J end lost 6 bases, and 3 bases lay between the germline ends. The CDR3 nucleotides read TGTGCCAGCAGTTACTCTGGCGAGCAGTACTTC. It specifies CASSYSGEQYF.

This clonotype was seen only once. A much larger clone is a single base away; this may be a read error. This sequence joins TRBV6-6 and TRBJ2-7; D not resolved. The CDR3 loop spans 13 amino acids. CDR1 and CDR2 from the germline V gene are MNHNY and SVGAGI (reference sequence). CDR3 sequence: CASSYRTSYAQYF. The DNA for the CDR3 is TGTGCCAGCAGTTACCGGACCTCGTACGCGCAGTACTTC.

Regarding this clonotype: One end of the junction is discordant with germline, which a read error may explain. The DNA for the CDR3 is TGCAGTGCTAGAGATCTCGGGGGGTCCTATAATGAGCAGTTCTTC. Residues: CSARDLGGSYNEQFF. The chain couples TRBV20-1 to TRBJ2-1; TRBD2 matches 7 bases. From germline, CDR1 is DFQATT and CDR2 SNEGSKA (reference sequence). CDR3 length: 15 residues.

Regarding this clonotype: Because the CDR3 is missing its conserved closing phenylalanine or tryptophan, this is likely a read error. The genes are TRBV12-3 or TRBV12-4 and TRBJ2-5; the D is unclear. This CDR3 region has 11 residues. V shed 1 base and J shed 5 bases, with 2 bases lying between them. CDR3 bases: TGTGCCAGCAGTTTAGGGGAGACCCAGTACCTC. Its translation: CASSLGETQYL.

As for this clonotype: This could be a read error, since a much larger clone is one nucleotide away. The genes are TRBV6-2 or TRBV6-3 and TRBJ1-1; D is possibly TRBD1 (5 bases). Germline assignment: CDR1 MNHEY and CDR2 SVGEGT. Trimming stripped 6 bases from V and 6 bases from J, with 26 bases between. The CDR3 extends over 17 amino acids. The chain's CDR3 is CASRYQSPTVGWAEAFF. In DNA form, the CDR3 reads TGTGCCAGCAGATACCAATCGCCGACAGTTGGATGGGCTGAAGCTTTCTTT.